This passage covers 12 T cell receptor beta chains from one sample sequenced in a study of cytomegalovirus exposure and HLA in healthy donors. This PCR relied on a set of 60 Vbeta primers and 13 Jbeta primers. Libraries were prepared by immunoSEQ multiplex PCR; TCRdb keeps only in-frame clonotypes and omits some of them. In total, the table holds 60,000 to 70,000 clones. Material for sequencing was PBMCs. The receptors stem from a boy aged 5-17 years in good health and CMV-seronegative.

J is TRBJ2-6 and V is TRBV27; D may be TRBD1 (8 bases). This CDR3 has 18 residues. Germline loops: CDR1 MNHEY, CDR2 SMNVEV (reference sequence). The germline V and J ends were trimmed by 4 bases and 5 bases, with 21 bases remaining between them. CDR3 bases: TGTGCCAGCAGTTCCAGGGGGGGACAGGACGCTTGGGCCAACGTCCTGACTTTC. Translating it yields CASSSRGGQDAWANVLTF.

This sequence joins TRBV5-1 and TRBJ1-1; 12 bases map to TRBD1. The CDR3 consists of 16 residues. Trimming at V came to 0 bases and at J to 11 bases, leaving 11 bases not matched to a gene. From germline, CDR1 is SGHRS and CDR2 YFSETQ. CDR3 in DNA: TGCGCCAGCAGCTTGGGAGCGGGACAGGGGGCGATGCGGGCTTTCTTT. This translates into CASSLGAGQGAMRAFF.

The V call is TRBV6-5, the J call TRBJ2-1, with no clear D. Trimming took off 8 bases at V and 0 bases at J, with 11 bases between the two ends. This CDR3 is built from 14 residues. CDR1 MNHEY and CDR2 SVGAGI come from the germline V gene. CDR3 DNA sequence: TGTGCCAGCGAGGAGTCAAGCTCCTACAATGAGCAGTTCTTC. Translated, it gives CASEESSSYNEQFF.

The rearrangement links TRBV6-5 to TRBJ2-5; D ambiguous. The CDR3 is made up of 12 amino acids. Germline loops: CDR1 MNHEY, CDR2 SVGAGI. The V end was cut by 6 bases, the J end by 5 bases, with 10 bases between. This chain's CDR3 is CASRSRSETQYF. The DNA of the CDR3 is TGTGCCAGCAGGTCGAGGAGCGAGACCCAGTACTTC.

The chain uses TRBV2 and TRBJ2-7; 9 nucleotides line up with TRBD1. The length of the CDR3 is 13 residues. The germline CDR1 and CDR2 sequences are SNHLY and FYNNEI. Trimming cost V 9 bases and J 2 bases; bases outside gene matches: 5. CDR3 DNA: TGTGCCAGATCCGGGACAGGGCCCTACGAGCAGTACTTC. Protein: CARSGTGPYEQYF.

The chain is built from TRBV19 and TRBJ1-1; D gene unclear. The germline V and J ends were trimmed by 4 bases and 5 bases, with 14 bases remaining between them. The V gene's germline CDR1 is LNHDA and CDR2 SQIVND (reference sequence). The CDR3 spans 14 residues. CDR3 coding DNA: TGTGCCAGTAGTAGAGCGGGTCGAACTACTGAAGCTTTCTTT. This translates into CASSRAGRTTEAFF.

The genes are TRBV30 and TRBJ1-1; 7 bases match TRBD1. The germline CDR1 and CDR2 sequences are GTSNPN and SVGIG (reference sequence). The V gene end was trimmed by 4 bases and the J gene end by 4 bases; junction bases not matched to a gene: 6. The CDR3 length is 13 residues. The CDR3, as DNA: TGTGCCTGGAACAGGGGAAGGGGCACTGAAGCTTTCTTT. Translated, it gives CAWNRGRGTEAFF.

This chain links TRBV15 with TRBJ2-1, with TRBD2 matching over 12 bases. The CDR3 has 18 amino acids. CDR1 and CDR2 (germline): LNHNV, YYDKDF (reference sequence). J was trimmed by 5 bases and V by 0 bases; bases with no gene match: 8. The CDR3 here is CATSRDWASGRVNNEQFF. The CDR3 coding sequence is TGTGCCACCAGCAGAGATTGGGCTAGCGGGAGGGTTAACAATGAGCAGTTCTTC.

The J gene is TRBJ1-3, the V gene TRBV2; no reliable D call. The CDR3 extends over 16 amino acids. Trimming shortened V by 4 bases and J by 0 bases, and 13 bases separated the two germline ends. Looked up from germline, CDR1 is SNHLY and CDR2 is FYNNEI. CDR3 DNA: TGTGCCAGCAGTGTCGGAGCCTTCAACTCTGGAAACACCATATATTTT. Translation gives CASSVGAFNSGNTIYF.

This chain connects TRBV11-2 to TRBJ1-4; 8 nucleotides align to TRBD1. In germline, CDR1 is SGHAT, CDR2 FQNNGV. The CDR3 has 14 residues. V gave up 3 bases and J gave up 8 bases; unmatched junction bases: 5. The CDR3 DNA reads TGTGCCAGCAGCTTTACTACAGGGGGGGAAAAACTGTTTTTT. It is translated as CASSFTTGGEKLFF.

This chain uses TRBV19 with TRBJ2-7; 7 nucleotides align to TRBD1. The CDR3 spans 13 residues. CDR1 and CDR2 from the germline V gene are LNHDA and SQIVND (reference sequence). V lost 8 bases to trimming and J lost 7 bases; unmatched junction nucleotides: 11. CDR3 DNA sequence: TGTGCCAGTGAGGGGGCCCGAGTGGGGGAGCAGTACTTC. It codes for CASEGARVGEQYF.

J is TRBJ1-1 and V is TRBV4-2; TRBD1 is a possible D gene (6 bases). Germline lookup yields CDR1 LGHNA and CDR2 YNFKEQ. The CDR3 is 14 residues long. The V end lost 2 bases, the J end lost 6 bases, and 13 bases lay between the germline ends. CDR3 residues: CASSQLLQGPEAFF. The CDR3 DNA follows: TGTGCCAGCAGCCAACTACTACAGGGCCCTGAAGCTTTCTTT.